This T cell receptor beta chain was identified in a study of blood T cell repertoires in COVID-19. Libraries were prepared by immunoSEQ multiplex PCR; TCRdb keeps only in-frame clonotypes and omits some of them. The sample carries about 180,000 clones, approximately 83% recorded once. Deletions cut 7 bases from V and 5 bases from J, with 12 bases between. The germline CDR1 and CDR2 sequences are MNHEY and SVGAGI. The CDR3 consists of 12 residues. Sequenced material: peripheral blood. J is TRBJ2-7 and V is TRBV6-5; D unresolved. The TCR originated in a man aged 60 to 69 with acute or convalescent COVID-19. CDR3 loop: CASMAGPHEQYF. The CDR3 DNA follows: TGTGCCAGCATGGCTGGGCCCCACGAGCAGTACTTC.